Shown below are 10 T cell receptor beta chains from a single sample sequenced in a study of blood T cell repertoires in COVID-19. Sequenced by immunoSEQ multiplex PCR; TCRdb stores in-frame clones only, minus some. The table lists some 160,000 clones, 85% to 90% of them singletons. Sequenced input: peripheral blood. Every receptor here comes from a woman of 80 years or more with COVID-19, enrolled during active disease.

The genes are TRBV5-8 and TRBJ2-5; 13 nucleotides line up with TRBD2. Germline values: CDR1 SGHTS, CDR2 YDEGEE. The CDR3 has 16 amino acids. After removal of 0 bases from V and 5 bases from J, the junction contained 4 bases not matched to a gene. The CDR3 sequence: CASSLGLAGGVETQYF. The CDR3 nucleotides read TGTGCCAGCAGCTTGGGACTAGCGGGAGGTGTGGAGACCCAGTACTTC.

The chain employs TRBV21-1 and TRBJ2-2; TRBD2, the table's D call, lacks a check against the DNA. TRBV21-1 constitutes a pseudogene. The CDR3 covers 18 residues. CDR3 in DNA: TGTGCCAGCAGCAGCACCGGGACTAGCAGCGTGAACACCGGGGAGCTGTTTTTT. It translates to CASSSTGTSSVNTGELFF.

A word on this clone: Other DNA sequences in the sample encode the same CDR3. The J gene is TRBJ1-5, the V gene TRBV19, with a possible D match to TRBD1 (6 bases). The V gene lost 7 bases and the J gene lost 2 bases, with 6 bases spanning the gap. CDR1 LNHDA and CDR2 SQIVND come from the germline V gene (reference sequence). This CDR3 has 12 amino acids. CDR3 sequence (DNA): TGTGCCAGTACAGGGGGCAATCAGCCCCAGCATTTT. This codes for CASTGGNQPQHF.

V and J are TRBV18 and TRBJ1-1; 8 nucleotides line up with TRBD1. The length of the CDR3 is 13 residues. Germline V lookup: CDR1 KGHSH, CDR2 LQKENI. J gave up 7 bases and V 3 bases, and 4 bases lay outside the gene matches. The CDR3 DNA reads TGTGCCAGCTCACCGGACAGGGCTAATGAAGCTTTCTTT. It translates to CASSPDRANEAFF.

V and J are TRBV25-1 and TRBJ1-2, with a weak D call TRBD1 (5 bases). V was clipped by 4 bases and J by 4 bases, with 10 bases between them. The CDR3 is made up of 13 amino acids. Germline lookup yields CDR1 MGHDK and CDR2 SYGVNS. This CDR3 reads CASSAGGVYGYTF. CDR3 sequence (DNA): TGTGCCAGCAGTGCGGGGGGAGTCTATGGCTACACCTTC.

The chain uses TRBV28 and TRBJ2-7; 11 bases map to TRBD2. V was clipped by 5 bases and J by 6 bases; unmatched bases: 9. Germline V gene sequence: CDR1 MDHEN, CDR2 SYDVKM. The CDR3 has 15 residues. CDR3 in amino acids: CASSTSGSAVGEQYF. As DNA, the CDR3 is TGTGCCAGCAGTACTAGCGGGAGCGCCGTTGGCGAGCAGTACTTC.

The V and J genes are TRBV4-1 and TRBJ1-2; D call uncertain. Per germline, CDR1 MGHRA and CDR2 YSYEKL. There are 16 residues in the CDR3. Trimming took off 2 bases at V and 4 bases at J, with 17 bases between the two ends. The DNA for the CDR3 is TGCGCCAGCAGCCAAAGTGAGGTGGTAGGGAGCTATGGCTACACCTTC. This translates into CASSQSEVVGSYGYTF.

The gene calls are TRBV6-6 and TRBJ2-6; D might be TRBD1 (6 bases). With 2 bases removed from V and 1 base from J, the gap between germline ends came to 9 bases. The CDR3 runs 16 residues. Germline CDR1 and CDR2: MNHNY and SVGAGI (reference sequence). CDR3 sequence reads: CASSYPTGSGANVLTF. The CDR3 region has the DNA TGTGCCAGCAGTTACCCCACAGGGTCTGGGGCCAACGTCCTGACTTTC.

The chain has TRBV18 and TRBJ2-5; 7 nucleotides align to TRBD2. The germline V gene has CDR1 KGHSH and CDR2 LQKENI. J lost 5 bases, V lost 1 base, and 4 bases had no gene match. The CDR3 has 14 residues. CDR3 amino acids: CASSPQHGGETQYF. CDR3 sequence (DNA): TGTGCCAGCTCACCACAGCACGGGGGGGAGACCCAGTACTTC.

V usage is TRBV28 and J usage is TRBJ2-7, with 8 bases fitting TRBD1. This CDR3 contains 16 residues. J was trimmed by 0 bases and V by 4 bases; bases with no gene match: 8. The germline V gene has CDR1 MDHEN and CDR2 SYDVKM. CDR3: CASSSKGQEPSYEQYF. The CDR3 coding sequence is TGTGCCAGCAGTTCCAAGGGACAGGAGCCCTCCTACGAGCAGTACTTC.